This passage covers 19 T cell receptor beta chains from one sample sequenced in a study of blood T cell repertoires in COVID-19. Repertoires were generated with immunoSEQ multiplex PCR, while TCRdb's copy carries only in-frame clones and drops some. This sample carries more than 95,000 clones, about 83% of them seen once, and the ten largest clones take 5.9%. Material for sequencing was peripheral blood. The receptors originated from a man aged 80 or over with active or convalescent COVID-19.

The rearrangement joins TRBV27 to TRBJ2-1, with 10 bases fitting TRBD2. The junction had 1 base not matched to a gene; V was cut back by 3 bases and J by 5 bases. CDR1 and CDR2 from the germline V gene are MNHEY and SMNVEV (reference sequence). CDR3 length: 14 amino acids. The CDR3 region has the DNA TGTGCCAGCAGTTTTCTAGCGGGGGACAATGAGCAGTTCTTC. Residues: CASSFLAGDNEQFF.

J is TRBJ2-3 and V is TRBV7-6; 12 bases agree with TRBD2. The J segment lost 0 bases and the V segment lost 1 base, leaving 14 bases of the junction unmatched. The V gene's germline CDR1 is SGHVS and CDR2 FNYEAQ. The CDR3 spans 21 residues. CDR3 bases: TGTGCCAGCAGCTTAGAGGATCCCGGGACTAGCGGGTCCTCTAGCACAGATACGCAGTATTTT. Encoded protein: CASSLEDPGTSGSSSTDTQYF.

The chain couples TRBV19 to TRBJ1-1; TRBD1 agrees at 7 bases. The germline gives CDR1 LNHDA, CDR2 SQIVND (reference sequence). This CDR3 contains 14 residues. The V segment lost 6 bases and the J segment 4 bases; nucleotides outside the gene matches: 8. CDR3 in DNA: TGTGCCAGTAGCAAAGACAGGGATCGCACTGAAGCTTTCTTT. It is translated as CASSKDRDRTEAFF.

The rearrangement links TRBV3-1 (or the pseudogene TRBV3-2) to TRBJ2-7; 12 nucleotides line up with TRBD1. J gave up 5 bases and V 4 bases, and 9 bases lay outside the gene matches. Germline lookup yields CDR1 LGHDT and CDR2 YNNKEL (reference sequence). The CDR3 loop spans 16 amino acids. CDR3 sequence (DNA): TGTGCCAGCAGCCCCTCGGGACAGGGGGCTAAGAACGAGCAGTACTTC. Translating it yields CASSPSGQGAKNEQYF.

V gene TRBV6-5 combines with J gene TRBJ1-2; D not certain. CDR3 length: 13 residues. V was pared by 6 bases and J by 1 base, with 9 bases between. Germline V gene lookup returns CDR1 MNHEY and CDR2 SVGAGI. CDR3 nucleotide sequence: TGTGCCAGCAGAAAAGCAAATAACTATGGCTACACCTTC. Translating gives CASRKANNYGYTF.

The chain couples TRBV7-8 to TRBJ1-3; perhaps TRBD1 as D (6 bases). The CDR3 is 14 residues long. Germline lookup yields CDR1 SGHVS and CDR2 FQNEAQ. Trimming cost V 7 bases and J 3 bases, with 13 bases left between them. DNA for the CDR3: TGTGCCAGCATGTGGGGGCTCAGTGGAAACACCATATATTTT. It translates to CASMWGLSGNTIYF.

The chain recombines TRBV7-9 with TRBJ2-5; 7 bases agree with TRBD1. This CDR3 is 14 amino acids long. With 3 bases clipped from V and 4 bases from J, the junction kept 5 bases outside the gene matches. Germline V lookup: CDR1 SEHNR, CDR2 FQNEAQ (reference sequence). For the CDR3, the DNA is TGTGCCAGCAGCTTTGGACAGGTTCGAGAGACCCAGTACTTC. Amino acids: CASSFGQVRETQYF.

The gene calls are TRBV10-1 and TRBJ2-2, with TRBD1 identical over 7 bases. Germline values: CDR1 WNHNN, CDR2 SYGVQD (reference sequence). The V segment lost 11 bases and the J segment 3 bases; nucleotides outside the gene matches: 12. The CDR3 loop spans 15 amino acids. CDR3 sequence reads: CASIPGQGDTGELFF. As DNA, the CDR3 is TGCGCCTCGATCCCGGGGCAGGGGGACACCGGGGAGCTGTTTTTT.

The rearrangement links TRBV3-1 (or the pseudogene TRBV3-2) to TRBJ2-7; D perhaps matches TRBD1 (8 bases). The germline V gene has CDR1 LGHDT and CDR2 YNNKEL (reference sequence). The CDR3 sequence is 17 residues long. Trimming took off 3 bases at V and 2 bases at J, with 20 bases between the two ends. CDR3 bases: TGTGCCAGCAGCCACCTAAAACAGGGGGGGCAGGCCTACGAGCAGTACTTC. Protein sequence: CASSHLKQGGQAYEQYF.

The chain uses TRBV6-4 and TRBJ2-1, with 7 nucleotides matching TRBD2. CDR3 length: 14 amino acids. V was pared by 3 bases and J by 9 bases, with 8 bases of the junction left unmatched. The germline gives CDR1 MRHNA, CDR2 SNTAGT. CDR3 amino acids: CASSEWGGGVEQFF. CDR3 DNA: TGTGCCAGCAGTGAGTGGGGGGGAGGAGTTGAGCAGTTCTTC.

This clone was counted a single time. The V and J genes are TRBV9 and TRBJ2-2, with a possible D match to TRBD1 (6 bases). Germline CDR1 is SGDLS and CDR2 is YYNGEE. This CDR3 region has 15 residues. Deletions cut 0 bases from V and 3 bases from J, with 9 bases between. The CDR3 sequence is CASSVGGGYTGELFF. The CDR3 nucleotides read TGTGCCAGCAGCGTAGGAGGGGGTTACACCGGGGAGCTGTTTTTT.

The chain joins TRBV2 to TRBJ2-1; the D gene is possibly TRBD2 (6 bases). There are 16 residues in the CDR3. The germline CDR1 and CDR2 sequences are SNHLY and FYNNEI. V shed 2 bases and J shed 2 bases, with 13 bases lying between them. CDR3 amino acids: CASSESRSGTYNEQFF. The CDR3 DNA sequence: TGTGCCAGCAGTGAATCCCGTAGCGGAACCTACAATGAGCAGTTCTTC.

The CDR3 loop reads CASSLGAGGGEKLFF. In DNA, the CDR3 is TGTGCCAGCAGCTTGGGCGCAGGGGGCGGCGAAAAACTGTTTTTT. The chain recombines TRBV5-8 with TRBJ1-4; 8 positions match TRBD1. V was clipped by 0 bases and J by 8 bases; unmatched bases: 6. Germline V gives CDR1 SGHTS, CDR2 YDEGEE. The CDR3 spans 15 residues.

V and J are TRBV18 and TRBJ2-1, with TRBD2 identical over 8 bases. Trimming took 2 bases from V and 8 from J; bases not matched to a gene: 8. The CDR3 is made up of 15 amino acids. CDR1 KGHSH and CDR2 LQKENI come from the germline V gene. The CDR3 spells CASSPGNGGADEQFF. DNA for the CDR3: TGTGCCAGCTCACCAGGGAACGGGGGGGCCGATGAGCAGTTCTTC.

This clone was detected once. The chain is built from TRBV20-1 and TRBJ1-3, with D unclear. Germline assignment: CDR1 DFQATT and CDR2 SNEGSKA (reference sequence). This CDR3 region has 16 residues. V lost 3 bases and J 0 bases, leaving 15 bases between the germline ends. The CDR3 sequence: CSASRMEGDSGNTIYF. The CDR3 DNA reads as TGCAGTGCTAGTCGGATGGAGGGTGACTCTGGAAACACCATATATTTT.

The gene calls are TRBV7-6 and TRBJ1-1; 8 bases fit TRBD1. Germline loops: CDR1 SGHVS, CDR2 FNYEAQ. V lost 4 bases, J lost 0 bases, and 13 bases stayed unmatched. This CDR3 is built from 18 residues. CDR3 bases: TGTGCCAGCAGCTGGACTGGACAGGGAGACCTAGTGAACACTGAAGCTTTCTTT. Amino acids: CASSWTGQGDLVNTEAFF.

This clone was recorded a few times. This chain connects TRBV29-1 to TRBJ2-3; possible D gene TRBD1, 5 bases. Trimming pared 0 bases from V and 4 bases from J, leaving 5 bases between. CDR1 SQVTM and CDR2 ANQGSEA come from the germline V gene. The CDR3 loop spans 12 amino acids. The CDR3 region is CSVEEGADTQYF. CDR3 sequence (DNA): TGCAGCGTTGAAGAAGGGGCAGATACGCAGTATTTT.

This clone was counted between two and nine times. This rearrangement joins TRBV12-3 or TRBV12-4 to TRBJ1-2, with D unresolved. Trimming took off 4 bases at V and 6 bases at J, with 9 bases between the two ends. The CDR3 is made up of 12 amino acids. CDR3 DNA sequence: TGTGCCAGCAGTTCTCCCGGTCATGGCTACACCTTC. Encoded protein: CASSSPGHGYTF.

The chain employs TRBV3-1 (or the pseudogene TRBV3-2) and TRBJ2-2, with no clear D. The CDR3 is 13 amino acids. V lost 1 base to trimming and J lost 6 bases, with 6 bases between them. Germline V gives CDR1 LGHDT, CDR2 YNNKEL (reference sequence). The CDR3 spells CASSQVVSGELFF. CDR3 DNA sequence: TGTGCCAGCAGCCAAGTTGTATCCGGGGAGCTGTTTTTT.